This T cell receptor beta chain emerged from a study of blood T cell repertoires in COVID-19. Across the whole study: Sites in the United States, Italy and Spain provided acute and convalescent COVID-19 samples. PBMCs, B-cell-depleted T cells, or T cells provided the cDNA or gDNA that made up the material.

The study assigned cohorts using participant-reported clinical history. Recovery meant two consecutive negative NP/OP PCR tests, professional clearance, or resolved symptoms. Generated by immunoSEQ multiplex PCR, the TCRdb table keeps only in-frame clones and is missing some. Of roughly 250,000 clones detected, 80% to 90% appear once; the ten largest clones hold about 4.3%. The specimen was PBMCs or T cells enriched from blood (not recorded which). This TCR was recovered from a woman in her twenties or thirties who had recovered from COVID-19.

This CDR3 reads CASSQDSRGSLTGELFF. The CDR3 DNA reads as TGTGCCAGCAGCCAAGATTCTAGGGGCAGTCTCACCGGGGAGCTGTTTTTT. The chain is built from TRBV4-2 and TRBJ2-2; weak D call: TRBD1 (5 bases). The V gene lost 0 bases and the J gene lost 4 bases, with 15 bases spanning the gap. The CDR3 consists of 17 residues. The V gene's germline CDR1 is LGHNA and CDR2 YNFKEQ.